The rows below give T cell receptor beta chains drawn from one sample of a study of T cell responses to AZD1222 COVID-19 vaccine. The method was immunoSEQ multiplex PCR; TCRdb's version includes in-frame clones alone and lacks a portion of them. The sample holds approximately 160,000 clones; around 91% are singletons and the top ten take about 5%. The material sequenced was peripheral blood, taken on day 0 of AZD1222 vaccination. The receptors derive from an adult in good health. Each CDR3 is given without its conserved first and last residue. D genes are given only for firm matches. A row's size may be missing; if present it is once, few, many or a size class.

TRBV7-2 | TRBD1 | - | ASSSPTGRRDEKLF
TRBV11-1 | - | - | ASSLRQGTDTQY
TRBV25-1 | TRBD1 | - | ASSRTTGGGTDTQY
TRBV6-5 | - | few | ATRTTNYGYT
TRBV19 | - | - | ASTTWGNTEAF
TRBV6-6 | - | - | ASSYKRRGPGELF
TRBV9 | - | - | ASSVGIGSDEQY
TRBV7-2 | - | - | ASRQGGAGANEKLF
TRBV28 | - | - | ASSEGVKNIQY
TRBV28 | - | once | CVRSSYSTDTQY